These 4 T cell receptor beta chains were sequenced from one sample in a study of T cells in localized non-small cell lung cancer (dated by TCRdb to about 2020). Preparation of the library involved the immunoSEQ multiplex PCR assay. TCRdb took over this immuneACCESS table, retaining in-frame rearrangements with V and J assigned. Such tables are incomplete; in checked studies, under half of the missing clones stem from an unresolved V gene, and the remainder is unexplained. The sample table shows 75,000 to 85,000 clones, and around 84% are seen once. Roughly 9% of the sample is taken by the ten largest. The sample here was peripheral blood, taken before any cancer treatment. These receptors came from a female donor over 55 with stage I lung adenocarcinoma.

This chain connects TRBV6-6 to TRBJ2-3; maybe TRBD1 (5 bases). Germline V CDR1 and CDR2: MNHNY, SVGAGI (reference sequence). This CDR3 region has 14 residues. Deletions cut 6 bases from V and 1 base from J, with 11 bases between. CDR3 residues: CASRRTGGTDTQYF. The CDR3, as DNA: TGTGCCAGCAGGCGTACAGGCGGCACAGATACGCAGTATTTT.

The chain carries TRBV19 and TRBJ1-1, with D possibly TRBD1 on 6 matching bases. There are 16 residues in the CDR3. Germline V CDR1 and CDR2: LNHDA, SQIVND (reference sequence). V dropped 7 bases and J dropped 0 bases, with 18 bases sitting between them. CDR3 DNA: TGTGCCAGTAACCCACAGGGTCTCCACCTGAACACTGAAGCTTTCTTT. It is translated as CASNPQGLHLNTEAFF.

The chain links TRBV11-3 to TRBJ2-3, with a possible D match to TRBD2 (6 bases). Germline-derived CDR1 and CDR2 are SGHNT and YENEEA. CDR3 length equals 17 residues. The V end was cut by 1 base, the J end by 0 bases, with 14 bases between. The CDR3: CASSLGASGYSTDTQYF. The CDR3 DNA sequence: TGTGCCAGCAGCTTAGGGGCCAGCGGGTATAGCACAGATACGCAGTATTTT.

The rearrangement links TRBV7-3 to TRBJ1-1, with D possibly being TRBD1 (5 bases). V was trimmed by 2 bases and J by 2 bases, leaving 9 bases between them. Germline V gene lookup returns CDR1 SGHTA and CDR2 FQGTGA. The CDR3 spans 14 residues. The chain's CDR3 is CASSLGQGNTEAFF. CDR3 in DNA: TGTGCCAGCAGCTTAGGCCAGGGCAACACTGAAGCTTTCTTT.